Listed below are T cell receptor beta chains from one sample, sequenced in a study of blood T cell repertoires in COVID-19. TCRdb's copy holds only in-frame clones and misses some; the assay was immunoSEQ multiplex PCR. Among just over 300,000 clones listed, approximately 88% were seen once. Sequenced input: PBMCs or T cells enriched from blood (not recorded which). These TCRs come from a woman between 18 and 29 years old who had recovered from COVID-19. The CDR3 runs from the conserved cysteine through the conserved F or W. Fields, in order: D gene, J gene, clone size, V gene, CDR3 protein, CDR3 DNA. D genes are given only for firm matches. Not all rows give a size; the values are once, few, many and, for expanded clones, a class.

>.|TRBJ2-7|.|TRBV19
CASSIADIPEYEQYF
TGTGCCAGTAGTATAGCCGACATCCCGGAATACGAGCAGTACTTC
>TRBD2|TRBJ2-5|.|TRBV30
CAWSVLAEETQYF
TGTGCCTGGAGCGTCCTAGCGGAAGAGACCCAGTACTTC
>.|TRBJ2-1|.|TRBV20-1
CSASKGVGGNEQFF
TGCAGTGCTAGTAAAGGAGTTGGGGGGAATGAGCAGTTCTTC
>TRBD2|TRBJ2-5|.|TRBV5-1
CASSYTSAETQYF
TGCGCCAGCAGCTACACTAGCGCAGAGACCCAGTACTTC
>.|TRBJ1-3|once|TRBV5-1
CASSLGQLSGNTIYF
TGCGCCAGCAGCTTGGGACAGCTCTCTGGAAACACCATATATTTT
>TRBD1|TRBJ1-5|.|TRBV3-1/TRBV3-2
CASSQAYSTGENQPQHF
TGTGCCAGCAGCCAAGCATACTCGACAGGGGAGAATCAGCCCCAGCATTTT
>.|TRBJ1-2|.|TRBV18
CASSSRQTATNYGYTF
TGTGCCAGCTCATCCCGACAGACGGCGACTAACTATGGCTACACCTTC
>TRBD1|TRBJ2-7|.|TRBV5-4
CASSLNRGLSYEQYF
TGTGCCAGCAGCCTGAACAGGGGCCTCTCCTACGAGCAGTACTTC
>.|TRBJ2-7|few|TRBV11-1
CASSLKSGTYEQYF
TGTGCCAGCAGCTTAAAATCAGGGACCTACGAGCAGTACTTC
>.|TRBJ2-7|.|TRBV6-2/TRBV6-3
CASSYSTSSTYEQYF
TGTGCCAGCAGTTACTCGACTTCCTCCACCTACGAGCAGTACTTC
>.|TRBJ1-2|.|TRBV6-1
CASSEVVGSGYGGYTF
TGTGCCAGCAGTGAAGTGGTGGGCTCAGGATATGGGGGCTACACCTTC
>TRBD1|TRBJ1-2|.|TRBV29-1
CSVEEGQGHYGYGYTF
TGCAGCGTTGAAGAGGGACAGGGTCACTACGGCTATGGCTACACCTTC
>TRBD2|TRBJ2-7|.|TRBV5-8
CASSFGGSGVYEQYF
TGTGCCAGCAGCTTCGGTGGTAGCGGGGTCTACGAGCAGTACTTC
>TRBD2|TRBJ2-1|.|TRBV11-2
CASSHRGGASYNEQFF
TGTGCCAGCAGCCATCGCGGGGGGGCGTCCTACAATGAGCAGTTCTTC
>TRBD1|TRBJ2-7|.|TRBV6-1
CASSEAPGQGYEQYF
TGTGCCAGCAGTGAAGCCCCGGGACAGGGCTACGAGCAGTACTTC
>.|TRBJ1-1|.|TRBV28
CASSFPGFNTEAFF
TGTGCCAGCAGTTTTCCAGGGTTCAACACTGAAGCTTTCTTT
>.|TRBJ1-5|once|TRBV28
CASSLLLYKNSNQPQHF
TGTGCCAGCAGTTTATTACTGTATAAGAATAGCAATCAGCCCCAGCATTTT
>.|TRBJ1-2|.|TRBV6-1
CASSEASGPYGYTF
TGTGCCAGCAGTGAAGCGTCAGGGCCCTATGGCTACACCTTC
>.|TRBJ1-4|.|TRBV28
CASSFAQVSEKLFF
TGTGCCAGCAGTTTTGCCCAGGTGTCTGAAAAACTGTTTTTT
>.|TRBJ1-3|.|TRBV7-6
CASSLAPGGGNTIYF
TGTGCCAGCAGCTTAGCGCCTGGAGGCGGAAACACCATATATTTT
>.|TRBJ2-1|once|TRBV9
CASSKDWRSYNEQFF
TGTGCCAGCAGCAAGGACTGGCGCTCCTACAATGAGCAGTTCTTC
>TRBD2|TRBJ2-2|.|TRBV7-9
CASSPRTSAANTGELFF
TGTGCCAGCAGCCCGCGTACTAGCGCAGCGAACACCGGGGAGCTGTTTTTT
>TRBD1|TRBJ1-2|.|TRBV30
CAWTGGLYNYGYTF
TGTGCCTGGACAGGGGGACTCTACAACTATGGCTACACCTTC
>TRBD1|TRBJ1-4|.|TRBV2
CASKNQVQGRKLFF
TGTGCCAGCAAAAACCAAGTACAGGGGAGGAAACTGTTTTTT
>.|TRBJ1-2|.|TRBV18
CASSPRGGDYGYTF
TGTGCCAGCTCACCACGGGGAGGGGACTATGGCTACACCTTC
>TRBD1|TRBJ1-2|.|TRBV5-1
CASSPTGIYGYTF
TGCGCCAGCAGCCCGACAGGGATCTATGGCTACACCTTC
>TRBD2|TRBJ2-4|.|TRBV19
CASRALIAGVENIQYF
TGTGCCAGTAGGGCACTAATAGCGGGAGTCGAAAACATTCAGTACTTC
>.|TRBJ2-7|.|TRBV12-3/TRBV12-4
CASSRHYEQYF
TGTGCCAGCAGTAGACACTACGAGCAGTACTTC